This T cell receptor beta chain was captured in a study of cytomegalovirus exposure and HLA in healthy donors. Germline V CDR1 and CDR2: LNHDA, SQIVND (reference sequence). The CDR3 extends over 14 amino acids. V lost 8 bases and J 4 bases, leaving 15 bases between the germline ends. Some clones are missing from TCRdb's copy, which holds only in-frame ones; the method was immunoSEQ multiplex PCR. There are 120,000 or so clones in the sample; over 75% occur only once, and roughly 2% lies in the top ten. This clone turned up a few times. The sample comprised PBMCs. This receptor was taken from a woman between 25 and 40 years old in good health and CMV-seronegative. J is TRBJ1-3 and V is TRBV19; a weak D match, TRBD1 (5 bases). The CDR3 protein is CASATGQAGNTIYF. In DNA, the CDR3 is TGTGCCAGTGCAACCGGACAAGCCGGAAACACCATATATTTT. Using reference TRBV19 and TRBJ1-3 for the parts outside the CDR3, the full variable domain is DGGITQSPKYLFRKEGQNVTLSCEQNLNHDAMYWYRQDPGQGLRLIYYSQIVNDFQKGDIAEGYSVSREKKESFPLTVTSAQKNPTAFYLCASATGQAGNTIYFGEGSWLTVV.